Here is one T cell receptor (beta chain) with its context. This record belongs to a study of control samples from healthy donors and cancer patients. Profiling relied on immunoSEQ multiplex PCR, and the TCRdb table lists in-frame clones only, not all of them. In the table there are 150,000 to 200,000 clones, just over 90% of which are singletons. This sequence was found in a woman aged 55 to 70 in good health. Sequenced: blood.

The CDR3: CASSFDQSSPLHF. CDR3 nucleotides: TGTGCCAGCAGTTTTGACCAGTCTTCTCCCCTCCACTTT. The V and J genes are TRBV6-2 or TRBV6-3 and TRBJ1-6; D is ambiguous. Trimming took off 4 bases at V and 13 bases at J, with 14 bases between the two ends. The CDR3 length is 13 residues. Germline V CDR1 and CDR2: MNHEY, SVGEGT.